This entry features one T cell receptor beta chain sequence. Assay: immunoSEQ multiplex PCR; the TCRdb copy retains only in-frame clones and omits some. The table shows about 12,000 clones, with 80% occurring only once. The sample originates from a study of OX40 agonist ivuxolimab in advanced cancers. The CDR3 runs 12 residues. The ends were cut back, 8 bases at V and 0 bases at J, with 8 bases in the middle. In germline, CDR1 is MNHEY, CDR2 SMNVEV (reference sequence). Samples were taken at baseline and on day 1 of cycles 4 and 7. The source was CD4+ or CD8+ T cells sorted from blood, collected in a trial of the OX40 agonist ivuxolimab. This clonotype was sampled from an adult with an advanced solid tumor such as melanoma, head and neck, liver or kidney cancer. This sequence joins TRBV27 and TRBJ2-7, with unresolved D. The CDR3: CASYASSYEQYF. DNA of the CDR3: TGTGCCAGCTATGCCAGCTCCTACGAGCAGTACTTC.